A few counts support the clone carrying this T cell receptor beta chain. This sample stems from a study of human T cells and chemical hapten exposure. Study-level information: An area of 2 cm by approximately 2.1 cm on upper inner arm skin received 2% DPC for sensitization.

One entry per CDR3 protein results from TCRdb running MiXCR on the RACE reads. The sample has 95,000 or so distinct CDR3 sequences; 11% are singletons. Time point: patch test 2, 6 weeks after DPC sensitization. Indicated treatment: therapeutic diphenylcyclopropenone sensitization with weekly scalp DPC. Trimming cost V 6 bases and J 6 bases, with 14 bases left between them. There are 13 residues in the CDR3. The germline CDR1 and CDR2 sequences are SNHLY and FYNNEI. The sequences come from whole blood, collected in connection with sensitization to the hapten diphenylcyclopropenone (DPC). The chain recombines TRBV2 with TRBJ1-2, with D unclear. The sequence came from a woman in her forties with alopecia areata. Some clones in this sample may be carry-over from other donors' samples. CDR3 sequence (DNA): TGTGCCAGCAGCCCCCGGGCCGGGAATGGCTACACCTTC. Its translation: CASSPRAGNGYTF.